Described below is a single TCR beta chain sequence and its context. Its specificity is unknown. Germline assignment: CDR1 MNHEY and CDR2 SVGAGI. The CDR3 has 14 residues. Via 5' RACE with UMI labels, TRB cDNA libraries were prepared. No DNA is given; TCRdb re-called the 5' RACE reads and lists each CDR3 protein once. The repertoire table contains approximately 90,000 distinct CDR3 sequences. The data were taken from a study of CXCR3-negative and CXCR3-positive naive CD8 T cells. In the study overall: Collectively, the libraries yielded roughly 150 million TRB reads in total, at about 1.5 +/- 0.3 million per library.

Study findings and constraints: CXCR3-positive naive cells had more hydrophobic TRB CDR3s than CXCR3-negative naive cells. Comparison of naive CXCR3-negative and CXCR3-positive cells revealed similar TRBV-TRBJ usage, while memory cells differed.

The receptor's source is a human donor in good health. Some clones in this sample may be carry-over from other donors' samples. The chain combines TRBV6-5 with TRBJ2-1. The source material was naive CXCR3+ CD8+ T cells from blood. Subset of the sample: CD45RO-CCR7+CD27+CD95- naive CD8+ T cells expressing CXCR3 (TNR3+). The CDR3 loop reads CASSSRLASDEQFF.